The subject of this entry is one TCR beta chain. Enrollment of patients from Seattle took place during active infection, with longitudinal follow-up. Source study methods: How many nucleated cells were present was estimated from reference gene primer amplification. Sequencing used immunoSEQ multiplex PCR; TCRdb keeps in-frame clones, though not all of them. That table supplies the V and J calls and clone size; D and trimming were determined from the DNA. The table records approximately 170,000 clones, roughly 80% of them present only once. The CDR3 runs to 14 residues. CDR1 is ENHRY and CDR2 is SYGVKD in the germline V gene. J lost 3 bases, V lost 5 bases, and 5 bases had no gene match. These data originate in a study of blood T cell repertoires in COVID-19. Study-wide context: Sample material is recorded as cDNA or gDNA derived from T cells, B-cell-depleted T cells, or PBMCs.

This TCR came from a woman in her 70s with COVID-19, enrolled during active disease. Sequencing input: peripheral blood. J is TRBJ1-2 and V is TRBV10-3; TRBD1 agrees at 8 bases. The CDR3, as DNA: TGTGCCATCAGTCCAGGGGGCTCGGACTATGGCTACACCTTC. This gives the protein CAISPGGSDYGYTF.